One sample yielded the 10 T cell receptor beta chains listed below, sequenced in a study of T cell responses to AZD1222 COVID-19 vaccine. Some clones are missing from TCRdb's copy, which holds only in-frame ones; the method was immunoSEQ multiplex PCR. The table lists 44,000 or so clones, over 80% of them singletons. Sequencing was performed on peripheral blood, taken on day 0 of AZD1222 vaccination. All receptors derive from an adult in good health.

The genes are TRBV10-2 and TRBJ1-5, with D unresolved. The V gene's germline CDR1 is WSHSY and CDR2 SAAADI. The CDR3 extends over 14 amino acids. Trimming pared 10 bases from V and 1 base from J, leaving 14 bases between. For the CDR3, the DNA is TGCGCCACCCCACCTTGGGAGAGCAATCAGCCCCAGCATTTT. The encoded protein is CATPPWESNQPQHF.

CDR3 in DNA: TGTGCCAGCAGTTACTTGGGCACAGATACGCAGTATTTT. It codes for CASSYLGTDTQYF. The rearrangement uses TRBV27 and TRBJ2-3, with D unclear. V lost 4 bases and J lost 1, with 6 bases in between. The CDR3 spans 13 residues. Germline V gene sequence: CDR1 MNHEY, CDR2 SMNVEV (reference sequence).

The chain recombines TRBV29-1 with TRBJ2-7, with D possibly called TRBD1 or TRBD2 (6 bases each). The length of the CDR3 is 13 residues. V shed 7 bases and J shed 0 bases, with 13 bases lying between them. The germline CDR1 and CDR2 sequences are SQVTM and ANQGSEA. CDR3 loop: CSAGGRGSYEQYF. For the CDR3, the DNA is TGCAGCGCCGGGGGCAGGGGCTCCTACGAGCAGTACTTC.

The CDR3 reads CASWDPPYEQYF. The CDR3 DNA reads TGTGCCAGTTGGGACCCGCCCTACGAGCAGTACTTC. This chain connects TRBV27 to TRBJ2-7; D could derive from TRBD1 or TRBD2 (5 bases each). V lost 9 bases and J lost 2, with 11 bases in between. Germline V gene sequence: CDR1 MNHEY, CDR2 SMNVEV (reference sequence). This CDR3 has 12 amino acids.

This clone showed up just once. V and J are TRBV3-1 (or the pseudogene TRBV3-2) and TRBJ1-6; TRBD1 agrees at 9 bases. Germline CDR1 reads LGHDT; CDR2 reads YNNKEL (reference sequence). The CDR3 is 14 residues long. J was trimmed by 7 bases and V by 4 bases; bases with no gene match: 2. The CDR3 is CASSLGQGNSPLHF. The CDR3 DNA sequence: TGTGCCAGCAGCCTGGGACAGGGCAATTCACCCCTCCACTTT.

This sequence joins TRBV18 and TRBJ1-5; D uncertain. Trimming pared 3 bases from V and 9 bases from J, leaving 15 bases between. Germline V gene lookup returns CDR1 KGHSH and CDR2 LQKENI. This CDR3 has 14 amino acids. The chain's CDR3 is CASSPAQSGWPQHF. The CDR3 DNA is TGTGCCAGCTCACCTGCCCAGAGTGGTTGGCCCCAGCATTTT.

The chain joins TRBV5-1 to TRBJ2-7, with D possibly matching TRBD1 (6 bases). CDR3 size: 17 residues. Germline V lookup: CDR1 SGHRS, CDR2 YFSETQ. V lost 4 bases to trimming and J lost 0 bases, with 20 bases between them. The CDR3 nucleotides are TGCGCCAGCAGCCCTATCATACAGGGCCTACCCTCCTACGAGCAGTACTTC. Translation gives CASSPIIQGLPSYEQYF.

V usage is TRBV9 and J usage is TRBJ2-7, with D possibly being TRBD1 or TRBD2 (5 bases each). This CDR3 spans 18 amino acids. The V and J ends lost 4 bases and 0 bases respectively, with 23 bases between them. The germline gives CDR1 SGDLS, CDR2 YYNGEE. The CDR3 coding sequence is TGTGCCAGCAGCCCTATAGGGGCAAGCGGACCTAGCTCCTACGAGCAGTACTTC. Translated, it gives CASSPIGASGPSSYEQYF.

This chain joins TRBV12-2 and TRBJ2-7; the listed D gene, TRBD1, was not tested against the DNA. TRBV12-2 is marked as a pseudogene. CDR3 size: 13 residues. The CDR3 spells CASRFRVTYEQYF. The CDR3 nucleotides are TGTGCAAGTCGCTTCAGGGTAACCTACGAGCAGTACTTC.

J is TRBJ1-1 and V is TRBV5-1; 8 positions agree with TRBD1. The CDR3 has 17 amino acids. V gave up 0 bases and J gave up 5 bases; unmatched junction bases: 12. Germline V gives CDR1 SGHRS, CDR2 YFSETQ. The CDR3 DNA is TGCGCCAGCAGCTTGGAAGTGCAGGGGGCCTGGGTTACTGAAGCTTTCTTT. Translating it yields CASSLEVQGAWVTEAFF.